This T cell receptor (beta chain) was sequenced for a study of T cell responses to AZD1222 COVID-19 vaccine. Germline trimming cut 4 bases from V and 0 bases from J; bases unmatched to any gene: 5. Germline-derived CDR1 and CDR2 are LNHDA and SQIVND (reference sequence). The CDR3 totals 16 residues. The sample holds many counts of this clone. TCRdb's table, derived via immunoSEQ multiplex PCR, lists solely in-frame clones and lacks some. The sample lists more than 95,000 clones, more than 75% occurring once. The chain uses TRBV19 and TRBJ1-5; 8 bases are shared with TRBD1. This sequence originates from an adult who received the AZD1222 COVID-19 vaccine. Source: peripheral blood, taken 28 days after the second AZD1222 dose. CDR3 DNA sequence: TGTGCCAGTAGTACCACAGGGGGACGTAGCAATCAGCCCCAGCATTTT. Translation: CASSTTGGRSNQPQHF. The full variable domain, completed using reference TRBV19 and TRBJ1-5, is DGGITQSPKYLFRKEGQNVTLSCEQNLNHDAMYWYRQDPGQGLRLIYYSQIVNDFQKGDIAEGYSVSREKKESFPLTVTSAQKNPTAFYLCASSTTGGRSNQPQHFGDGTRLSIL.